The rows below give T cell receptor beta chains drawn from one sample of a study of T cell responses to AZD1222 COVID-19 vaccine. The data were produced by immunoSEQ multiplex PCR, yet TCRdb's version contains in-frame clones alone and is incomplete. This repertoire shows about 84,000 clones, roughly nine tenths found once; its top ten account for approximately 1.6%. Here the sequenced sample was peripheral blood, taken on day 0 of AZD1222 vaccination. These receptors all come from an adult in good health. CDR3s include the opening cysteine and the closing phenylalanine or tryptophan. Each record gives: V gene, D gene, clone size, J gene, CDR3 DNA, CDR3 protein. A D gene is named only where the DNA matches it firmly. Clone sizes are given selectively: once, few, many, or a class where the clone is expanded.

V: TRBV19; D: TRBD2; size: once; J: TRBJ2-3; DNA: TGTGCCAGTAGGGACGCGGGGACTAGCGGGAGGAGGGATACGCAGTATTTT; CDR3: CASRDAGTSGRRDTQYF
V: TRBV6-5; D: -; size: -; J: TRBJ1-2; DNA: TGTGCCAGCAGCGACGTCCCTAACTATGGCTACACCTTC; CDR3: CASSDVPNYGYTF
V: TRBV5-6; D: -; size: -; J: TRBJ1-5; DNA: TGTGCCAGCAGACGTAGGGAGTCTCGATCGGGGCCCCAGCATTTT; CDR3: CASRRRESRSGPQHF
V: TRBV27; D: -; size: -; J: TRBJ1-5; DNA: TGTGCCAGCAGTTTCAGGGGACAGCCCCAGCATTTT; CDR3: CASSFRGQPQHF
V: TRBV19; D: -; size: -; J: TRBJ2-2; DNA: TGTGCCACCGCCCGACAGCAAACCGGGGAGCTGTTTTTT; CDR3: CATARQQTGELFF
V: TRBV7-9; D: -; size: -; J: TRBJ1-5; DNA: TGTGCCAGCAGCTTGGAAAATAGCAATCAGCCCCAGCATTTT; CDR3: CASSLENSNQPQHF
V: TRBV9; D: -; size: -; J: TRBJ2-5; DNA: TGTGCCAGCAGCCCCAGTACTATGGGGGAGACCCAGTACTTC; CDR3: CASSPSTMGETQYF
V: TRBV27; D: -; size: -; J: TRBJ1-6; DNA: TGTGCCAGCAGTTTAGAAGGAAACTCACCCCTCCACTTT; CDR3: CASSLEGNSPLHF
V: TRBV7-2; D: TRBD1; size: -; J: TRBJ2-5; DNA: TGTGCCAGCAGCTTAGCCCCCGACAGGGTACAAGAGACCCAGTACTTC; CDR3: CASSLAPDRVQETQYF
V: TRBV19; D: -; size: -; J: TRBJ2-1; DNA: TGTGCCAGTAGTCCCCCGTTGGCGGGGTCCTCCTACAATGAGCAGTTCTTC; CDR3: CASSPPLAGSSYNEQFF
V: TRBV6-4; D: TRBD1; size: -; J: TRBJ2-1; DNA: TGTGCCAGCAGTTCCGGGACAGGCGCCTACAATGAGCAGTTCTTC; CDR3: CASSSGTGAYNEQFF
V: TRBV5-5; D: -; size: once; J: TRBJ1-3; DNA: TGTGCCAGCAGCTCCTCAGGGGACTCTGGAAACACCATATATTTT; CDR3: CASSSSGDSGNTIYF
V: TRBV10-3; D: -; size: -; J: TRBJ1-3; DNA: TGTGCCATCAGGGGGGGTTCTGGAAACACCATATATTTT; CDR3: CAIRGGSGNTIYF
V: TRBV5-6; D: -; size: -; J: TRBJ2-1; DNA: TGTGCCAGCAGCCAGCCCACGGGGAGCAGATACAATGAGCAGTTCTTC; CDR3: CASSQPTGSRYNEQFF
V: TRBV27; D: TRBD2; size: -; J: TRBJ2-2; DNA: TGTGCCAGCAGTTCCCTGGGACTAGCGGGAGCTAGCGGGGAGCTGTTTTTT; CDR3: CASSSLGLAGASGELFF
V: TRBV30; D: -; size: -; J: TRBJ2-5; DNA: TGTGCCTGGAGTGTAGGGTTACGGCCAGAGACCCAGTACTTC; CDR3: CAWSVGLRPETQYF
V: TRBV7-9; D: -; size: -; J: TRBJ1-1; DNA: TGTGCCAGCAGCGAACAGGACAGCCAAGCTTTCTTT; CDR3: CASSEQDSQAFF
V: TRBV7-3; D: -; size: -; J: TRBJ2-2; DNA: TGTGCCAGCAGCTTTGGGGGAGGGAACACCGGGGAGCTGTTTTTT; CDR3: CASSFGGGNTGELFF
V: TRBV19; D: -; size: -; J: TRBJ1-3; DNA: TGTGCCAGTACAGATTTCTCTGGAAACACCATATATTTT; CDR3: CASTDFSGNTIYF
V: TRBV6-4; D: -; size: -; J: TRBJ1-2; DNA: TGTGCCAGGAATCGGAGGTATGGCTACACCTTC; CDR3: CARNRRYGYTF
V: TRBV12-3/TRBV12-4; D: -; size: -; J: TRBJ1-1; DNA: TGTGCCAGCAGTTTAGCAGGGCTGGCTTTCTTT; CDR3: CASSLAGLAFF
V: TRBV5-6; D: -; size: -; J: TRBJ1-1; DNA: TGTGCCAGCAGCTTATCGGGGGCTGACCTTCTGAACACTGAAGCTTTCTTT; CDR3: CASSLSGADLLNTEAFF
V: TRBV9; D: -; size: few; J: TRBJ2-1; DNA: TGTGCCAGCAGCGCAAGCTCCTACAATGAGCAGTTCTTC; CDR3: CASSASSYNEQFF
V: TRBV13; D: TRBD1; size: -; J: TRBJ1-1; DNA: TGTGCCAGCAGCATATATAGGGGGACAGGGGGTTTGACTGAAGCTTTCTTT; CDR3: CASSIYRGTGGLTEAFF
V: TRBV18; D: -; size: -; J: TRBJ2-2; DNA: TGTGCCAGCTCATGGGAGGAGGGCACCGGGGAGCTGTTTTTT; CDR3: CASSWEEGTGELFF
V: TRBV3-1/TRBV3-2; D: TRBD2; size: -; J: TRBJ2-3; DNA: TGTGCCAGCAGTACGGGACTAGCGACCCCTGCCACAGATACGCAGTATTTT; CDR3: CASSTGLATPATDTQYF